This TCR beta chain came from a study of identical twins. Findings and caveats of the study: The same donors were not followed; conclusions instead depended on cross-sectional statistical analysis.

Germline assignment: CDR1 SQVTM and CDR2 ANQGSEA. The CDR3 contains 13 residues. The V end was cut by 4 bases, the J end by 12 bases, with 19 bases between. In regard to this clonotype: What it binds is unknown.

TCRdb reanalysed the 5' RACE reads using MiXCR and keeps one entry per CDR3 protein. The data show 600,000 to 850,000 distinct CDR3 sequences, 15% to 20% seen once. The same sample was also used in a study of T cells expressing NK-cell markers. That work adds: Eight donors were sequenced, seven testing HCMV-seropositive and one testing seronegative. Among the experiments, several used an anti-gamma-delta TCR antibody to restrict sorting to alpha-beta TCR T cells.

Sequenced sample: PBMCs. This receptor was taken from a woman aged 18-29 years in good health. This chain uses TRBV29-1 with TRBJ2-1, with D uncertain. DNA of the CDR3: TGCAGCGTTGGAAGGAACCAACGAATCGGGCAGTTCTTC. Its protein product is CSVGRNQRIGQFF.